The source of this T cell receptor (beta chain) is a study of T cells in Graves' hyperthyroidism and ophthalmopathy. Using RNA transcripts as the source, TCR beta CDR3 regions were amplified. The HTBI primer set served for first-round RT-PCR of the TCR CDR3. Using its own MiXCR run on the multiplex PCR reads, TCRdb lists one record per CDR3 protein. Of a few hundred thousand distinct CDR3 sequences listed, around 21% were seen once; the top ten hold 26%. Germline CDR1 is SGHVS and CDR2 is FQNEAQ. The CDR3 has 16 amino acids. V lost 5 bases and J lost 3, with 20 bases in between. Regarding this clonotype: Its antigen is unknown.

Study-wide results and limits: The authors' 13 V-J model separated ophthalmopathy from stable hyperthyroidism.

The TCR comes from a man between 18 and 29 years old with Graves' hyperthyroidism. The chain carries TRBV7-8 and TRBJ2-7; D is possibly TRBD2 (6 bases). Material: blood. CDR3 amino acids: CASSVRPGRENYEQYF. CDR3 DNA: TGTGCCAGCAGCGTTCGACCGGGACGGGAGAACTACGAGCAGTACTTC.